A selection of T cell receptor beta chains follows, all from one sample in a study of T cells in Graves' hyperthyroidism and ophthalmopathy. In TCRdb, the multiplex PCR reads were re-called with MiXCR into one record per CDR3 protein. The sample lists hundreds of thousands of distinct CDR3 sequences; about a third were seen once. Sequencing was done on a sample of blood. Receptor source: a woman between 40 and 50 years old with Graves' hyperthyroidism. CDR3s include the opening cysteine and the closing phenylalanine or tryptophan. Each record gives: CDR3 protein, CDR3 DNA, D gene, J gene, V gene, clone size. A D gene is named only where the DNA matches it firmly. Clone size appears in some rows only: once, few, many, or a class for an expanded clone.

cdr3_aa: CASSLFLLNTEAFF; cdr3_nt: TGTGCCAGCAGTTTATTTCTATTGAACACTGAAGCTTTCTTT; d_call: NA; j_call: TRBJ1-1; v_call: TRBV7-9; clone_size: NA
cdr3_aa: CASSGRDTNQPQHF; cdr3_nt: TGTGCCAGCAGCGGCCGGGACACGAATCAGCCCCAGCATTTT; d_call: NA; j_call: TRBJ1-5; v_call: TRBV7-9; clone_size: few
cdr3_aa: CSAVEDYEQYF; cdr3_nt: TGCAGTGCTGTCGAAGACTACGAGCAGTACTTC; d_call: NA; j_call: TRBJ2-7; v_call: TRBV20-1; clone_size: few
cdr3_aa: CASSYFRGEKLFF; cdr3_nt: TGTGCCAGCAGTTACTTCAGGGGTGAAAAACTGTTTTTT; d_call: NA; j_call: TRBJ1-4; v_call: TRBV6-5; clone_size: few
cdr3_aa: CASSLAQGAPPYGYTF; cdr3_nt: TGTGCCAGCAGTTTAGCGCAGGGGGCGCCTCCCTACGGCTACACCTTC; d_call: TRBD1; j_call: TRBJ1-2; v_call: TRBV12-3/TRBV12-4; clone_size: few
cdr3_aa: CASSIREANVLTF; cdr3_nt: TGTGCCAGCAGTATACGGGAGGCCAACGTCCTGACTTTC; d_call: NA; j_call: TRBJ2-6; v_call: TRBV6-6; clone_size: NA
cdr3_aa: CASSQDGLQIGGELFF; cdr3_nt: TGCGCCAGCAGCCAAGATGGCTTACAGATCGGCGGGGAGCTGTTTTTT; d_call: NA; j_call: TRBJ2-2; v_call: TRBV4-1; clone_size: few
cdr3_aa: CASSYSTRVEETQYF; cdr3_nt: TGTGCCAGCAGTTACTCGACCAGGGTCGAAGAGACCCAGTACTTC; d_call: NA; j_call: TRBJ2-5; v_call: TRBV6-5; clone_size: NA
cdr3_aa: CASSSDPVRGYEQYF; cdr3_nt: TGCGCCAGCAGCTCTGACCCAGTTAGGGGCTACGAGCAGTACTTC; d_call: NA; j_call: TRBJ2-7; v_call: TRBV4-3; clone_size: NA
cdr3_aa: CASTDRSQPQHF; cdr3_nt: TGTGCCAGCACTGACCGATCTCAGCCCCAGCATTTT; d_call: NA; j_call: TRBJ1-5; v_call: TRBV6-2/TRBV6-3; clone_size: many
cdr3_aa: CSVVTGENYGYTF; cdr3_nt: TGCAGCGTTGTTACAGGCGAGAACTATGGCTACACCTTC; d_call: NA; j_call: TRBJ1-2; v_call: TRBV29-1; clone_size: NA
cdr3_aa: CASSWDREHYGYTF; cdr3_nt: TGTGCCAGTAGTTGGGACAGGGAGCACTATGGCTACACCTTC; d_call: TRBD1; j_call: TRBJ1-2; v_call: TRBV19; clone_size: many
cdr3_aa: CASSTLGHRPQETQYF; cdr3_nt: TGTGCCAGCAGCACTTTGGGGCACAGACCCCAAGAGACCCAGTACTTC; d_call: NA; j_call: TRBJ2-5; v_call: TRBV7-9; clone_size: NA
cdr3_aa: CSVVGTVNTEAFF; cdr3_nt: TGCAGCGTTGTAGGGACAGTGAACACTGAAGCTTTCTTT; d_call: TRBD1; j_call: TRBJ1-1; v_call: TRBV29-1; clone_size: many
cdr3_aa: CASSLGGPDSPLHF; cdr3_nt: TGCGCCAGCAGCTTAGGGGGTCCTGATTCACCCCTCCACTTT; d_call: NA; j_call: TRBJ1-6; v_call: TRBV5-1; clone_size: NA
cdr3_aa: CSARDRTYEQYF; cdr3_nt: TGCAGTGCTAGAGATAGGACCTACGAGCAGTACTTC; d_call: NA; j_call: TRBJ2-7; v_call: TRBV20-1; clone_size: NA
cdr3_aa: CAIRDRDGELFF; cdr3_nt: TGTGCCATCAGGGACAGGGACGGGGAGCTGTTTTTT; d_call: TRBD1; j_call: TRBJ2-2; v_call: TRBV10-3; clone_size: many
cdr3_aa: CASSFQTGGELEQYF; cdr3_nt: TGTGCCAGCAGCTTCCAGACAGGGGGCGAGCTCGAGCAGTACTTC; d_call: TRBD1; j_call: TRBJ2-7; v_call: TRBV7-2; clone_size: NA
cdr3_aa: CSYSGTSYEQYF; cdr3_nt: TGCAGCTATAGCGGCACTTCCTACGAGCAGTACTTC; d_call: NA; j_call: TRBJ2-7; v_call: TRBV29-1; clone_size: NA
cdr3_aa: CASSKLGGWEQYF; cdr3_nt: TGTGCCAGCAGCAAGCTGGGGGGTTGGGAGCAGTACTTC; d_call: NA; j_call: TRBJ2-7; v_call: TRBV7-9; clone_size: many
cdr3_aa: CAIRGQDGYEQYF; cdr3_nt: TGTGCCATCAGGGGACAGGACGGGTACGAGCAGTACTTC; d_call: TRBD1; j_call: TRBJ2-7; v_call: TRBV10-3; clone_size: few
cdr3_aa: CASSLDRGSNTEAFF; cdr3_nt: TGTGCCAGCAGCTTAGACAGAGGGAGCAACACTGAAGCTTTCTTT; d_call: NA; j_call: TRBJ1-1; v_call: TRBV7-2; clone_size: NA
cdr3_aa: CAISGEGDNSPLHF; cdr3_nt: TGTGCCATCAGTGGCGAGGGAGATAATTCACCCCTCCACTTT; d_call: NA; j_call: TRBJ1-6; v_call: TRBV10-3; clone_size: NA
cdr3_aa: CASSTTDEQYF; cdr3_nt: TGTGCCAGTAGTACAACCGACGAGCAGTACTTC; d_call: NA; j_call: TRBJ2-7; v_call: TRBV19; clone_size: NA
cdr3_aa: CASSLKLEDRSNSPLHF; cdr3_nt: TGTGCCAGCAGCTTAAAATTAGAGGACCGAAGTAATTCACCCCTCCACTTT; d_call: NA; j_call: TRBJ1-6; v_call: TRBV7-3; clone_size: NA
cdr3_aa: CASSLDHGKETQYF; cdr3_nt: TGTGCCAGCAGCTTAGATCACGGCAAAGAGACCCAGTACTTC; d_call: NA; j_call: TRBJ2-5; v_call: TRBV7-2; clone_size: few
cdr3_aa: CASTKGQTAMNTEAFF; cdr3_nt: TGTGCCAGTACTAAGGGACAGACAGCCATGAACACTGAAGCTTTCTTT; d_call: TRBD1; j_call: TRBJ1-1; v_call: TRBV19; clone_size: NA